In this sample, the clone carrying this TCR beta chain turned up many times. The sample originates from a study of glioma-infiltrating T cells. The iRepertoire nested amplicon-rescue multiplex PCR amplified TCR alpha and beta CDR3s from RNA. TCRdb used MiXCR to reprocess the multiplex PCR reads, holding one entry per CDR3 protein. The sample yields about 94,000 distinct CDR3 sequences, less than 30% seen once. The CDR3 loop spans 14 amino acids. With 3 bases clipped from V and 4 bases from J, the junction kept 3 bases outside the gene matches. Looked up from germline, CDR1 is SGHTA and CDR2 is FQGNSA.

Sample: glioma tissue, nonneoplastic brain tissue, or PBMCs (not recorded which). V and J are TRBV7-2 and TRBJ2-3; 8 bases align to TRBD2. The receptor was isolated from a human donor with low-grade glioma or glioblastoma, undergoing nonglioma brain surgery, or in good health (not recorded which). CDR3 nucleotide sequence: TGTGCCAGCAGCTTCCGTAGCGGGGCAGATACGCAGTATTTT. Its protein is CASSFRSGADTQYF.